This entry lists 11 T cell receptor beta chains sequenced from one sample in a study of cytotoxic CD8 clonotypes in ibrutinib-treated CLL. Libraries were prepared by immunoSEQ multiplex PCR; TCRdb keeps only in-frame clonotypes and omits some of them. The sample holds a few hundred thousand clones, roughly 70% seen once. The sequencing here drew on PBMCs, taken after 36 months of ibrutinib treatment. The receptors were gathered from a human donor with chronic lymphocytic leukemia.

The table lists this clone with a count of one. This chain links TRBV9 with TRBJ1-4; the match to TRBD1 covers 8 bases. CDR1 and CDR2 from the germline V gene are SGDLS and YYNGEE. Trimming cost V 0 bases and J 7 bases; bases outside gene matches: 5. The CDR3 covers 15 residues. The CDR3 reads CASSVGTGMGEKLFF. CDR3 DNA: TGTGCCAGCAGCGTAGGGACAGGGATGGGTGAAAAACTGTTTTTT.

The chain combines TRBV20-1 with TRBJ1-1; D is unclear. Trimming removed 0 bases from V and 6 bases from J, with 2 bases in between. The CDR3 is made up of 10 amino acids. Germline CDR1 DFQATT, CDR2 SNEGSKA (reference sequence). The chain's CDR3 is CSARDPEAFF. The CDR3 nucleotides are TGCAGTGCTAGAGATCCTGAAGCTTTCTTT.

This clone appeared a few times. The gene calls are TRBV11-2 and TRBJ2-4; 11 bases match TRBD2. Germline CDR1 reads SGHAT; CDR2 reads FQNNGV. Losses at the gene ends were 4 bases for V and 3 bases for J; bases not matched to a gene: 14. There are 19 residues in the CDR3. DNA for the CDR3: TGTGCCAGCAGCTCCTTTTTAGCGGGAGGGCCTCCCGACAAAAACATTCAGTACTTC. The encoded protein is CASSSFLAGGPPDKNIQYF. Using reference TRBV11-2 and TRBJ2-4 for the parts outside the CDR3, the full variable domain is EAGVAQSPRYKIIEKRQSVAFWCNPISGHATLYWYQQILGQGPKLLIQFQNNGVVDDSQLPKDRFSAERLKGVDSTLKIQPAKLEDSAVYLCASSSFLAGGPPDKNIQYFGAGTRLSVL.

The gene calls are TRBV7-9 and TRBJ2-7, with 8 nucleotides matching TRBD1. V lost 2 bases, J lost 3 bases, and 9 bases stayed unmatched. The CDR3 loop spans 16 amino acids. From germline, CDR1 is SEHNR and CDR2 FQNEAQ (reference sequence). CDR3 in DNA: TGTGCCAGCAGCTTAAGGGGGCCAGGGGGCGACTACGAGCAGTACTTC. Encoded protein: CASSLRGPGGDYEQYF. Full variable domain (remainder filled in from reference TRBV7-9 and TRBJ2-7): DTGVSQNPRHKITKRGQNVTFRCDPISEHNRLYWYRQTLGQGPEFLTYFQNEAQLEKSRLLSDRFSAERPKGSFSTLEIQRTEQGDSAMYLCASSLRGPGGDYEQYFGPGTRLTVT.

The chain is built from TRBV9 and TRBJ2-3; D is unresolved. The CDR3 contains 15 residues. The germline V and J ends were trimmed by 1 base and 2 bases, with 11 bases remaining between them. Germline assignment: CDR1 SGDLS and CDR2 YYNGEE. The DNA of the CDR3 is TGTGCCAGCAGCGTACAGCGCACCCCCACAGATACGCAGTATTTT. Its protein is CASSVQRTPTDTQYF.

This clone appeared a few times. CDR3 residues: CASSQVLHVFGEAFF. In DNA, the CDR3 is TGCGCCAGCAGCCAAGTTCTTCACGTTTTCGGTGAAGCTTTCTTT. This chain connects TRBV4-1 to TRBJ1-1, with D unclear. The CDR3 is made up of 15 amino acids. Deletions cut 1 base from V and 7 bases from J, with 16 bases between. Germline lookup yields CDR1 MGHRA and CDR2 YSYEKL.

The chain links TRBV10-3 to TRBJ2-7; TRBD1 agrees at 9 bases. This CDR3 comprises 14 residues. V was pared by 5 bases and J by 5 bases, with 7 bases of the junction left unmatched. The germline V gene has CDR1 ENHRY and CDR2 SYGVKD. The CDR3 is CAISFRDRDNEQYF. In DNA, the CDR3 is TGTGCCATCAGTTTCCGGGACAGGGACAACGAGCAGTACTTC.

The chain links TRBV7-2 to TRBJ2-5; D is possibly TRBD1 (6 bases). Trimming took off 5 bases at V and 0 bases at J, with 10 bases between the two ends. The CDR3 runs 14 residues. The V gene's germline CDR1 is SGHTA and CDR2 FQGNSA. DNA for the CDR3: TGTGCCAGCAGCACCCAGGGGTACCAAGAGACCCAGTACTTC. This translates into CASSTQGYQETQYF.

This clone was recorded a few times. J is TRBJ1-3 and V is TRBV7-6; D is unclear. The germline V gene has CDR1 SGHVS and CDR2 FNYEAQ. The CDR3 is 17 residues long. Trimming shortened V by 1 base and J by 2 bases, and 15 bases separated the two germline ends. The chain's CDR3 is CASSLDVLGFPGNTIYF. The CDR3 region has the DNA TGTGCCAGCAGCTTAGACGTATTGGGGTTCCCTGGAAACACCATATATTTT. The full variable domain, completed using reference TRBV7-6 and TRBJ1-3, is GAGVSQSPRYKVTKRGQDVALRCDPISGHVSLYWYRQALGQGPEFLTYFNYEAQQDKSGLPNDRFSAERPEGSISTLTIQRTEQRDSAMYRCASSLDVLGFPGNTIYFGEGSWLTVV.

The chain employs TRBV7-9 and TRBJ1-2; D gene uncertain. Germline CDR1 SEHNR, CDR2 FQNEAQ (reference sequence). Trimming took 3 bases from V and 4 from J, leaving 21 bases between them. This CDR3 contains 17 residues. CDR3 DNA: TGTGCCAGCAGCTTTTCCGGGCCTATGAAGGGTCGCTATGGCTACACCTTC. This sequence encodes CASSFSGPMKGRYGYTF.

On this clone itself: An end of the junction does not agree with germline; a read error may underlie this. The rearrangement uses TRBV4-1 and TRBJ2-5; D may be TRBD1 or TRBD2 (5 bases each). Germline CDR1 and CDR2: MGHRA and YSYEKL. This CDR3 has 17 residues. The CDR3 DNA follows: TGCGCCAGCAGCAAAGAAGGACGGGGCTCGGGCTGGGAGACCCAGTACTTC. Protein sequence: CASSKEGRGSGWETQYF.